The 6 T cell receptor beta chains below all came from one sample that was sequenced in a study of beta chain features in type 1 diabetes. Reverse transcribing all isolated RNA meant expressed TCRB transcripts were sequenced. Produced via immunoSEQ multiplex PCR; TCRdb's table is partial and in-frame only. Of some 400,000 clones listed, about 14% are singletons. Specimen: naive CD4+ T cells from blood. The receptor set was obtained from a woman younger than 30 in good health.

The J gene is TRBJ2-2, the V gene TRBV19, with a weak D call TRBD2 (6 bases). V dropped 6 bases and J dropped 4 bases, with 18 bases sitting between them. Germline CDR1 LNHDA, CDR2 SQIVND (reference sequence). CDR3 length equals 16 residues. CDR3 DNA: TGTGCCAGTAGACCCCCGCGAGGAGGGGTCACCGGGGAGCTGTTTTTT. This gives the protein CASRPPRGGVTGELFF. Filled out from reference TRBV19 and TRBJ2-2, the complete variable domain reads DGGITQSPKYLFRKEGQNVTLSCEQNLNHDAMYWYRQDPGQGLRLIYYSQIVNDFQKGDIAEGYSVSREKKESFPLTVTSAQKNPTAFYLCASRPPRGGVTGELFFGEGSRLTVL.

The rearrangement uses TRBV27 and TRBJ2-7; tentative D call: TRBD2 (5 bases). V dropped 7 bases and J dropped 4 bases, with 26 bases sitting between them. Germline V CDR1 and CDR2: MNHEY, SMNVEV (reference sequence). CDR3 length: 17 residues. For the CDR3, the DNA is TGTGCCAGCACCACTAGGTTATTGAGAGGAGTACCGTACGAGCAGTACTTC. Translated: CASTTRLLRGVPYEQYF.

This sequence joins TRBV7-9 and TRBJ2-7; 7 nucleotides line up with TRBD1. V shed 0 bases, J shed 1 base, and the junction held 6 bases outside the gene matches. Looked up from germline, CDR1 is SEHNR and CDR2 is FQNEAQ (reference sequence). This CDR3 is built from 16 residues. CDR3 sequence reads: CASSLAAGTVSYEQYF. DNA for the CDR3: TGTGCCAGCAGCTTAGCCGCCGGGACAGTATCCTACGAGCAGTACTTC.

J is TRBJ1-4 and V is TRBV20-1, with a weak D call TRBD1 (5 bases). Germline lookup yields CDR1 DFQATT and CDR2 SNEGSKA (reference sequence). The CDR3 runs to 11 residues. V shed 2 bases and J shed 8 bases, with 6 bases lying between them. The CDR3 protein is CSARNREKLFF. The CDR3 nucleotides read TGCAGTGCTAGAAACAGGGAAAAACTGTTTTTT.

The chain couples TRBV9 to TRBJ1-1; possible D gene TRBD1, 6 bases. The CDR3 is 14 amino acids. V lost 4 bases and J lost 4, with 14 bases in between. The germline V gene has CDR1 SGDLS and CDR2 YYNGEE. The CDR3 nucleotides are TGTGCCAGCAGCTCTCGCCAGGGGAGCACTGAAGCTTTCTTT. Translation: CASSSRQGSTEAFF.

The chain is built from TRBV18 and TRBJ2-1; 8 bases match TRBD2. V was pared by 2 bases and J by 4 bases, with 4 bases of the junction left unmatched. In germline, CDR1 is KGHSH, CDR2 LQKENI. There are 15 residues in the CDR3. This CDR3 is CASSPGSGGYNEQFF. For the CDR3, the DNA is TGTGCCAGCTCACCAGGCAGCGGGGGTTACAATGAGCAGTTCTTC. The complete variable domain, with remaining parts taken from reference TRBV18 and TRBJ2-1, reads NAGVMQNPRHLVRRRGQEARLRCSPMKGHSHVYWYRQLPEEGLKFMVYLQKENIIDESGMPKERFSAEFPKEGPSILRIQQVVRGDSAAYFCASSPGSGGYNEQFFGPGTRLTVL.